This T cell receptor (beta chain) was sequenced for a study of blood T cell repertoires in COVID-19. Study-wide context: Recovery meant two consecutive negative NP/OP PCR tests, professional clearance, or resolved symptoms.

Authors' methods: Estimates of nucleated cell counts were drawn from the amplification of reference gene primers. This table comes from immunoSEQ multiplex PCR, and its TCRdb copy is limited to in-frame clones, with some not included. The V and J calls and clone size were taken over from that table, and D and trimming were inferred from the DNA. The repertoire consists of around 300,000 clones, with roughly 91% occurring once and the leading ten covering around 2%. V was clipped by 5 bases and J by 7 bases, with 18 bases between them. CDR3 length: 15 amino acids. The germline CDR1 and CDR2 sequences are LNHDA and SQIVND (reference sequence).

The rearrangement joins TRBV19 to TRBJ1-5, with TRBD1 as a possible D gene (6 bases). Sequenced input: PBMCs or T cells enriched from blood (not recorded which). This clonotype originated in a woman in her sixties or seventies in a cohort exposed to, infected with or recovered from COVID-19 (not recorded which). The CDR3 is CASSGPHRVGQPQHF. The CDR3 DNA sequence: TGTGCCAGTAGTGGCCCCCACAGGGTGGGACAGCCCCAGCATTTT.